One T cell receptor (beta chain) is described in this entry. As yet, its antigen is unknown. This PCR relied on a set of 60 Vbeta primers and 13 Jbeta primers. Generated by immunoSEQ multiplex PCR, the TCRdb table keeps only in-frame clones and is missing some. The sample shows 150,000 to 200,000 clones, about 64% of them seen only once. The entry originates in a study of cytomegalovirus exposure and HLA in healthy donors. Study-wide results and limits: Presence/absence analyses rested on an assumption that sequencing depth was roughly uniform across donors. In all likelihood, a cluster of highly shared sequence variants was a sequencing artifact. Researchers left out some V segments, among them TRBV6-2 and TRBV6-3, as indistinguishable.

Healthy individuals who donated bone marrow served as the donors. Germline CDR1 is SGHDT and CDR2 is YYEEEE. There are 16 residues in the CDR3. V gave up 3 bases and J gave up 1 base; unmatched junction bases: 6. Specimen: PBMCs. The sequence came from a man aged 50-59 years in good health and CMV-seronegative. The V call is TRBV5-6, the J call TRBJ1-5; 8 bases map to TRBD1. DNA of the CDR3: TGTGCCAGCAGCTCGTTAGGACAGGGAAGCAATCAGCCCCAGCATTTT. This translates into CASSSLGQGSNQPQHF.